This T cell receptor beta chain was sequenced in a study of molecular identifiers for immune sequencing clone quantification. Overall study: In replicates, RNA from about 20,000 or 100,000 naive CD8 cells was split five ways, four sequenced.

This clonotype has a handful of counts. Its target is not known. Looked up from germline, CDR1 is MNHEY and CDR2 is SMNVEV (reference sequence). The length of the CDR3 is 14 residues. J lost 7 bases, V lost 7 bases, and 9 bases had no gene match. Whole-study results and caveats: Detecting spiked Jurkat TCR RNA from one cell among one million naive cells was reportedly possible.

Listed TCR primers and previously described methods were used for bulk TCR libraries. TCRdb used MiXCR to reprocess the PCR reads, holding one entry per CDR3 protein. The sample has about 510,000 distinct CDR3 sequences, over 20% seen once. The sequenced material came from naive CD8+ T cells from blood, with Jurkat cell RNA spiked in. Indicated subset: FACS-sorted CD8+CD4-CCR7+CD45RA+ naive T cells. The clonotype comes from a human donor in good health. Some libraries in this study had Jurkat cell RNA spiked in. V and J are TRBV27 and TRBJ2-5, with 10 bases aligning to TRBD1. The CDR3: CASISRQGAGTQYF. The CDR3 DNA reads as TGTGCCAGCATTTCCCGACAGGGGGCCGGGACCCAGTACTTC.